The 14 T cell receptor beta chains below were found in one sample sequenced in a study of PD-1 blockade in classical Hodgkin lymphoma. Clones were read by immunoSEQ multiplex PCR, and TCRdb kept only the in-frame ones, dropping some. Counted here are a few thousand clones, roughly 60% occurring once; the ten biggest clones make up roughly 30%. Brentuximab vedotin exposure varied, and every patient relapsed after autologous stem cell transplantation. Thawed PBMCs underwent magnetic negative selection to obtain purified CD8+ T cells. The material sequenced was CD8+ T cells from blood, taken at baseline. The receptors originated from a human donor with classical Hodgkin lymphoma.

In its sample, this clone was seen a few times. The chain has TRBV5-5 and TRBJ2-7; 10 nucleotides line up with TRBD1. V lost 4 bases, J lost 5 bases, and 9 bases stayed unmatched. CDR1 and CDR2 from the germline V gene are SGHKS and YYEKEE (reference sequence). The CDR3 runs 15 residues. CDR3 coding DNA: TGTGCCAGCAGCGACCGGGACAGGGGTTTCCACGAGCAGTACTTC. This translates into CASSDRDRGFHEQYF.

This sequence joins TRBV27 and TRBJ2-1; 8 bases map to TRBD1. The CDR3 totals 14 residues. From germline, CDR1 is MNHEY and CDR2 SMNVEV (reference sequence). With V trimmed by 8 bases and J by 0 bases, 3 bases remained unmatched. The CDR3 nucleotides read TGTGCCAGCGGACAGGGAAGCTCCTACAATGAGCAGTTCTTC. Its protein is CASGQGSSYNEQFF.

This clone was recorded a few times. This chain uses TRBV5-1 with TRBJ1-1, with D possibly matching TRBD1 (5 bases). This CDR3 comprises 14 residues. The germline gives CDR1 SGHRS, CDR2 YFSETQ. Trimming took 5 bases from V and 1 from J, leaving 12 bases between them. The CDR3, as DNA: TGCGCCAGCAGACCGGGGGGAGAGAACACTGAAGCTTTCTTT. Protein product: CASRPGGENTEAFF.

The chain joins TRBV11-2 to TRBJ1-1, with D unclear. V was clipped by 1 base and J by 4 bases, with 10 bases between them. The CDR3 runs to 14 residues. Germline loops: CDR1 SGHAT, CDR2 FQNNGV. The CDR3 region is CASSLVGEVTEAFF. CDR3 nucleotides: TGTGCCAGCAGCTTAGTCGGGGAGGTCACTGAAGCTTTCTTT.

This chain uses TRBV28 with TRBJ2-7; TRBD1 aligns across 8 bases. The ends lost 6 bases at V and 4 bases at J; junction bases unmatched: 8. CDR1 and CDR2 from the germline V gene are MDHEN and SYDVKM. This CDR3 comprises 14 residues. DNA for the CDR3: TGTGCCAGCAGCCTTGGACAGGGAACTTACGAGCAGTACTTC. Translation gives CASSLGQGTYEQYF.

This chain joins TRBV27 and TRBJ2-2; TRBD2 aligns across 9 bases. Germline CDR1 is MNHEY and CDR2 is SMNVEV (reference sequence). V was pared by 5 bases and J by 7 bases, with 11 bases of the junction left unmatched. CDR3 length: 16 residues. In nucleotides, the CDR3 is TGTGCCAGCAGTCCATTCTTAGCGGGAGTTCTCGGGGAGCTGTTTTTT. It yields the protein CASSPFLAGVLGELFF.

The chain couples TRBV4-1 to TRBJ2-2; D is possibly TRBD1 (7 bases). The CDR3 loop spans 16 amino acids. Looked up from germline, CDR1 is MGHRA and CDR2 is YSYEKL. The V and J ends lost 3 bases and 1 base respectively, with 12 bases between them. This chain's CDR3 is CASSQEGALNTGELFF. The CDR3 nucleotides are TGCGCCAGCAGCCAGGAGGGGGCGCTGAACACCGGGGAGCTGTTTTTT.

The genes are TRBV5-1 and TRBJ2-1; 11 bases match TRBD2. CDR1 is SGHRS, CDR2 YFSETQ, per germline. The CDR3 loop spans 14 amino acids. The V and J ends lost 7 bases and 5 bases, in that order; junction bases with no gene match: 5. The CDR3 sequence: CASDLAGGDNEQFF. DNA for the CDR3: TGCGCCAGCGACCTAGCGGGGGGAGACAATGAGCAGTTCTTC.

This clone was picked up one time. Germline is not matched at one junction end, which may reflect a read error. The rearrangement uses TRBV6-6 and TRBJ1-5, with TRBD1 as a possible D gene (5 bases). The CDR3 has 14 amino acids. Per the germline V gene, CDR1 is MNHNY and CDR2 is SVGAGI (reference sequence). The CDR3 sequence is CASSYWQGKQPQHF. CDR3 nucleotide sequence: TGTGCCAGCAGTTACTGGCAGGGCAAACAGCCCCAGCATTTT.

The J gene is TRBJ1-1, the V gene TRBV19; a weak D match, TRBD1 (5 bases). V lost 2 bases, J lost 6 bases, and 10 bases lay in between. CDR3 length equals 13 residues. Germline CDR1 and CDR2: LNHDA and SQIVND (reference sequence). The CDR3 sequence: CASSIMGDSEAFF. CDR3 bases: TGTGCCAGTAGTATAATGGGGGATTCTGAAGCTTTCTTT. Based on the CDR3 plus reference TRBV19 and TRBJ1-1, the full variable domain is DGGITQSPKYLFRKEGQNVTLSCEQNLNHDAMYWYRQDPGQGLRLIYYSQIVNDFQKGDIAEGYSVSREKKESFPLTVTSAQKNPTAFYLCASSIMGDSEAFFGQGTRLTVV.

The rearrangement joins TRBV5-6 to TRBJ2-3, with D perhaps TRBD1 (6 bases). CDR3 length: 15 amino acids. Germline V gene lookup returns CDR1 SGHDT and CDR2 YYEEEE. V shed 4 bases and J shed 1 base, with 13 bases lying between them. CDR3 bases: TGTGCCAGCAGCCGTTTTCCAGGGGGCACAGATACGCAGTATTTT. Its protein is CASSRFPGGTDTQYF.

The chain recombines TRBV6-5 with TRBJ2-3; 8 nucleotides agree with TRBD2. Germline V CDR1 and CDR2: MNHEY, SVGAGI. The CDR3 loop spans 16 amino acids. With V trimmed by 3 bases and J by 3 bases, 8 bases remained unmatched. The CDR3 reads CASSYFLSGSTDTQYF. CDR3 coding DNA: TGTGCCAGCAGTTATTTCTTAAGCGGGAGTACAGATACGCAGTATTTT.

In this sample, this clone turned up a few times. This chain joins TRBV9 and TRBJ1-2; possible D gene TRBD1, 5 bases. The CDR3 is 15 residues long. CDR1 SGDLS and CDR2 YYNGEE come from the germline V gene. V dropped 3 bases and J dropped 5 bases, with 17 bases sitting between them. This CDR3 reads CASSETAGQGYGYTF. Written as DNA, the CDR3 is TGTGCCAGCAGCGAGACCGCTGGGCAGGGTTATGGCTACACCTTC.

This clone was counted only a few times. This sequence joins TRBV2 and TRBJ2-1, with D unclear. The length of the CDR3 is 12 residues. Germline CDR1 is SNHLY and CDR2 is FYNNEI. V was clipped by 4 bases and J by 4 bases, with 5 bases between them. The CDR3 DNA reads as TGTGCCAGCAGTGTGCTGTACAATGAGCAGTTCTTC. The encoded protein is CASSVLYNEQFF.